This T cell receptor beta chain was profiled in a study of STAT5B mutations in CD4+ large granular lymphocyte leukemia. Using immunoSEQ multiplex PCR, the repertoire was profiled, and TCRdb retains in-frame clones only, with some absent. The sample has roughly 46,000 clones; around 81% are singletons. Trimming removed 4 bases at V and 1 base at J, with 14 bases between. The CDR3 totals 16 residues. Germline V gene data show CDR1 as MNHEY and CDR2 as SVGAGI. The clonotype originates from a human donor in good health. The chain carries TRBV6-5 and TRBJ2-4, with D unresolved. What was sequenced was CD4+ T cells from blood buffy coats. The CDR3 reads CASSSSALGAKNIQYF. CDR3 bases: TGTGCCAGCAGTTCGTCGGCGCTGGGGGCCAAAAACATTCAGTACTTC.